These 11 T cell receptor beta chains share one sample of origin, sequenced in a study of beta chain features in type 1 diabetes. Study-wide findings and caveats: In every one of the four CD4+ subsets, TCRB CDR3s were moderately but significantly shorter in Type 1 diabetes patients.

Antigen specificity for these receptors is unknown. Expressed TCRB transcripts were sequenced because the entire RNA isolate underwent reverse transcription. Sequenced by immunoSEQ multiplex PCR; TCRdb stores in-frame clones only, minus some. The sample holds under 250,000 clones, 14% seen once. Material: naive CD4+ T cells from blood. All receptors come from a man under 40 with type 1 diabetes.

The chain has TRBV30 and TRBJ2-5; 15 nucleotides agree with TRBD2. Trimming took 7 bases from V and 4 from J; bases not matched to a gene: 1. CDR1 and CDR2 (germline): GTSNPN, SVGIG (reference sequence). This CDR3 has 13 amino acids. The CDR3 is CALGLAGGETQYF. The CDR3 nucleotides are TGTGCCTTGGGACTAGCGGGAGGAGAGACCCAGTACTTC.

The CDR3 spells CASSQVALPGGELFF. The CDR3 nucleotides read TGCGCCAGCAGCCAAGTTGCTCTACCGGGCGGGGAGCTGTTTTTT. J is TRBJ2-2 and V is TRBV4-1; D unresolved. V lost 1 base to trimming and J lost 7 bases, with 13 bases between them. Germline V gives CDR1 MGHRA, CDR2 YSYEKL. CDR3 length: 15 residues.

This clone has only a few counts. J is TRBJ1-5 and V is TRBV7-9; 9 bases line up with TRBD1. The germline V gene encodes CDR1 SEHNR and CDR2 FQNEAQ (reference sequence). The CDR3 extends over 15 amino acids. V lost 4 bases, J lost 1 base, and 2 bases stayed unmatched. DNA of the CDR3: TGTGCCAGCAGCTCACAGGGGGCGAGCAATCAGCCCCAGCATTTT. Amino acid sequence: CASSSQGASNQPQHF.

This clone was counted a few times. The chain joins TRBV15 to TRBJ2-1; D uncertain. Per germline, CDR1 LNHNV and CDR2 YYDKDF (reference sequence). Trimming left V 1 base short and J 9 bases short, with 4 bases between. The CDR3 is 11 residues long. CDR3: CATSRGSEQFF. CDR3 in DNA: TGTGCCACCAGCAGAGGTAGTGAGCAGTTCTTC.

As regards this clone: Other DNA sequences in the sample encode the same CDR3. This chain uses TRBV6-5 with TRBJ1-1, with a tentative D call TRBD1 (6 bases). This CDR3 has 14 residues. CDR1 and CDR2 from the germline V gene are MNHEY and SVGAGI. V was pared by 4 bases and J by 1 base, with 10 bases between. CDR3 sequence (DNA): TGTGCCAGCAGTTCGGACAGAGAGAACACTGAAGCTTTCTTT. Residues: CASSSDRENTEAFF.

The V gene is TRBV25-1, the J gene TRBJ1-2; 8 nucleotides match TRBD1. Losses at the gene ends were 2 bases for V and 4 bases for J; bases not matched to a gene: 6. The CDR3 spans 15 residues. The germline CDR1 and CDR2 sequences are MGHDK and SYGVNS. The CDR3 protein is CASSETGGKAYGYTF. The CDR3 DNA reads as TGTGCCAGCAGTGAAACAGGGGGAAAAGCCTATGGCTACACCTTC.

The V call is TRBV10-3, the J call TRBJ1-1; 7 positions agree with TRBD1. Germline V gene lookup returns CDR1 ENHRY and CDR2 SYGVKD. CDR3 length equals 16 residues. The trim removed 2 bases at V and 1 base at J, leaving 7 bases unmatched. The CDR3 region is CAISEGLQGKNTEAFF. The CDR3 DNA follows: TGTGCCATCAGTGAGGGGCTACAGGGGAAGAACACTGAAGCTTTCTTT.

The CDR3 is CASSEWGQGTDTQYF. The CDR3 DNA is TGTGCCAGCAGTGAATGGGGACAGGGGACAGATACGCAGTATTTT. The V call is TRBV2, the J call TRBJ2-3, with TRBD1 matching over 10 bases. Germline CDR1 SNHLY, CDR2 FYNNEI. This CDR3 contains 15 residues. Trimming at V came to 2 bases and at J to 3 bases, leaving 2 bases not matched to a gene. Together with reference TRBV2 and TRBJ2-3, the CDR3 gives the full variable domain: EPEVTQTPSHQVTQMGQEVILRCVPISNHLYFYWYRQILGQKVEFLVSFYNNEISEKSEIFDDQFSVERPDGSNFTLKIRSTKLEDSAMYFCASSEWGQGTDTQYFGPGTRLTVL.

This clone was picked up a small number of times. The CDR3 reads CASSYSAPGANYGYTF. CDR3 bases: TGTGCCAGCAGTTACTCCGCTCCGGGAGCTAACTATGGCTACACCTTC. The rearrangement uses TRBV6-5 and TRBJ1-2; D gene uncertain. Looked up from germline, CDR1 is MNHEY and CDR2 is SVGAGI. V was cut by 0 bases and J by 0 bases, with 11 bases left in between. The CDR3 spans 16 residues.

This clone was counted between two and nine times. The CDR3 DNA reads TGTGCCAGCAGGATTGACACGTACTCCTACGAGCAGTACTTC. Its translation is CASRIDTYSYEQYF. V and J are TRBV6-1 and TRBJ2-7; no definite D call. Deletions cut 6 bases from V and 0 bases from J, with 12 bases between. In germline, CDR1 is MNHNS, CDR2 SASEGT. This CDR3 is built from 14 residues.

This clone has ten or more counts. The rearrangement joins TRBV10-3 to TRBJ2-3; D unclear. The CDR3 covers 12 residues. CDR1 and CDR2 (germline): ENHRY, SYGVKD. Deletions cut 11 bases from V and 2 bases from J, with 11 bases between. CDR3 DNA: TGTGCCGTACAGAGCCACACAGATACGCAGTATTTT. Translating it yields CAVQSHTDTQYF.